Listed below are T cell receptor beta chains from one sample, sequenced in a study of graft-versus-host responses after intestinal transplantation. TCRdb's table, derived via immunoSEQ multiplex PCR, lists solely in-frame clones and lacks some. The repertoire includes approximately 88,000 clones, about 90% of them detected once, and less than 0.12% sits in the top ten. No antigens are known for them. This material consisted of unstimulated CD4+ T cells sorted from spleen or lymph node cells, taken before intestinal transplant. These receptors originate from a human donor who received an intestinal transplant. CDR3s include the opening cysteine and the closing phenylalanine or tryptophan. The D gene is left open where the match is weak. A row's size may be missing; if present it is once, few, many or a size class.

V gene	J gene	CDR3 length	clone size	D gene	CDR3 protein	CDR3 DNA
TRBV29-1	TRBJ1-2	11	NA	TRBD1	CSAGTGFGYTF	TGCAGCGCCGGGACAGGGTTTGGCTACACCTTC
TRBV4-1	TRBJ1-4	14	few	NA	CASSPQTVNEKLFF	TGCGCCAGCAGCCCACAGACAGTGAATGAAAAACTGTTTTTT
TRBV18	TRBJ2-2	16	NA	NA	CASSQRTAANTGELFF	TGTGCCAGCTCACAACGGACAGCCGCGAACACCGGGGAGCTGTTTTTT
TRBV10-1	TRBJ2-1	15	NA	NA	CASSDAPGAGSEQFF	TGCGCCAGCAGTGATGCCCCCGGGGCCGGGAGTGAGCAGTTCTTC
TRBV7-9	TRBJ1-3	13	NA	TRBD1	CASRRDSGNTIYF	TGTGCCAGCAGACGGGACAGTGGAAACACCATATATTTT
TRBV2	TRBJ2-1	13	NA	TRBD1	CASSQGVYNEQFF	TGTGCCAGCAGCCAGGGGGTATACAATGAGCAGTTCTTC
TRBV5-1	TRBJ1-3	12	NA	NA	CASSLAGEAIYF	TGCGCCAGCAGCTTGGCGGGTGAGGCCATATATTTT
TRBV10-3	TRBJ1-2	14	NA	NA	CAISVEGFGYGYTF	TGTGCCATCAGTGTAGAGGGATTCGGCTATGGCTACACCTTC
TRBV2	TRBJ1-2	13	NA	NA	CASRLREENGYTF	TGTGCCAGCAGGTTAAGAGAGGAGAATGGCTACACCTTC
TRBV5-1	TRBJ2-7	13	NA	TRBD1	CASSPGDSYEQYF	TGCGCCAGCAGCCCCGGGGACAGCTACGAGCAGTACTTC
TRBV27	TRBJ2-5	16	NA	TRBD1	CASSLNFGDRQETQYF	TGTGCCAGCAGTTTAAATTTTGGGGACAGGCAAGAGACCCAGTACTTC
TRBV19	TRBJ1-6	14	NA	NA	CASSMAQGTSPLHF	TGTGCCAGTAGTATGGCGCAGGGGACTTCACCCCTCCACTTT
TRBV10-3	TRBJ1-6	16	NA	NA	CAISESGGRGNSPLHF	TGTGCCATCAGTGAGTCTGGGGGCAGGGGTAATTCACCCCTCCACTTT
TRBV29-1	TRBJ2-1	15	once	TRBD1	CSALEPGQGHNEQFF	TGCAGCGCCCTCGAGCCGGGACAGGGCCACAATGAGCAGTTCTTC
TRBV15	TRBJ1-6	15	NA	TRBD1	CATSRSGQQSSPLHF	TGTGCCACCAGCAGATCGGGACAGCAGAGTTCACCCCTCCACTTT
TRBV7-9	TRBJ2-1	16	NA	TRBD2	CASSLSVAGADNEQFF	TGTGCCAGCAGCTTAAGTGTAGCGGGGGCCGACAATGAGCAGTTCTTC
TRBV7-2	TRBJ2-4	12	NA	TRBD1	CARGQGQGIQYF	TGTGCCAGAGGACAGGGTCAGGGCATTCAGTACTTC
TRBV5-4	TRBJ1-6	12	NA	NA	CASSRGGSPLHF	TGTGCCAGCAGCCGCGGCGGGTCACCCCTCCACTTT
TRBV27	TRBJ1-6	15	once	TRBD1	CASSRTGGHNSPLHF	TGTGCCAGCAGTAGGACAGGGGGCCATAATTCACCCCTCCACTTT
TRBV4-1	TRBJ2-2	15	once	TRBD1	CASSLQGADTGELFF	TGCGCCAGCAGCCTACAGGGGGCAGACACCGGGGAGCTGTTTTTT
TRBV13	TRBJ1-2	15	NA	TRBD1	CASSFRTGVRYGYTF	TGTGCCAGCAGCTTCCGGACAGGGGTTCGCTATGGCTACACCTTC
TRBV27	TRBJ2-2	17	NA	TRBD2	CASSLWGGPMNTGELFF	TGTGCCAGCAGTTTATGGGGGGGACCAATGAACACCGGGGAGCTGTTTTTT
TRBV7-2	TRBJ2-7	14	NA	NA	CASSIEARGYEQYF	TGTGCCAGCAGCATTGAGGCACGGGGCTACGAGCAGTACTTC
TRBV6-6	TRBJ1-5	14	NA	NA	CASSYSGAGQPQHF	TGTGCCAGCAGTTACTCGGGGGCAGGGCAGCCCCAGCATTTT
TRBV11-2	TRBJ2-7	15	NA	TRBD2	CASSLVGLAVGEQYF	TGTGCCAGCAGCTTAGTCGGCCTAGCGGTGGGGGAGCAGTACTTC
TRBV5-5	TRBJ1-1	15	NA	NA	CASSWGRGLNTEAFF	TGTGCCAGCAGCTGGGGGAGGGGGTTGAACACTGAAGCTTTCTTT
TRBV7-9	TRBJ2-5	12	NA	NA	CASQGGRETQYF	TGTGCCAGTCAGGGGGGCCGGGAGACCCAGTACTTC
TRBV4-1	TRBJ1-1	14	NA	NA	CASSSTIPNTEAFF	TGCGCCAGCAGCTCGACTATTCCGAACACTGAAGCTTTCTTT
TRBV18	TRBJ2-1	15	NA	NA	CASSPGFRLLNEQFF	TGTGCCAGCTCGCCGGGGTTTAGGCTCCTCAATGAGCAGTTCTTC
TRBV9	TRBJ2-1	11	NA	NA	CASSRTNEQFF	TGTGCCAGCAGCCGTACTAATGAGCAGTTCTTC
TRBV4-2	TRBJ1-4	17	NA	NA	CASSQDHWGVTNEKLFF	TGTGCCAGCAGCCAAGATCATTGGGGCGTAACTAATGAAAAACTGTTTTTT
TRBV29-1	TRBJ2-5	14	once	TRBD1	CSVEADRGLREQYF	TGCAGCGTTGAAGCGGACAGGGGTCTAAGGGAGCAGTACTTC
TRBV6-5	TRBJ2-3	14	NA	TRBD1	CASGPGTGTDTQYF	TGTGCCAGCGGCCCCGGGACAGGCACAGATACGCAGTATTTT
TRBV23-1	TRBJ1-1	11	NA	NA	CASEGDTEAFF	TGCGCCAGCGAGGGGGACACTGAAGCTTTCTTT
TRBV10-2	TRBJ1-5	14	NA	NA	CASSFVGGNQPQHF	TGCGCCAGCAGTTTTGTAGGGGGCAATCAGCCCCAGCATTTT
TRBV7-9	TRBJ1-2	12	NA	TRBD1	CASFGTAYGYTF	TGTGCCAGCTTCGGGACAGCCTATGGCTACACCTTC
TRBV29-1	TRBJ2-6	15	once	TRBD2	CSVEGRASGANVLTF	TGCAGCGTTGAGGGGAGGGCTTCTGGGGCCAACGTCCTGACTTTC
TRBV6-4	TRBJ2-1	15	NA	TRBD2	CASSDGRGVYNEQFF	TGTGCCAGCAGTGACGGGCGGGGGGTCTACAATGAGCAGTTCTTC
TRBV6-6	TRBJ2-2	16	NA	NA	CASSYSFGGPTGELFF	TGTGCCAGCAGTTACTCTTTCGGGGGTCCCACCGGGGAGCTGTTTTTT
TRBV29-1	TRBJ2-7	13	NA	TRBD2	CSVVASGVHEQYF	TGCAGCGTTGTAGCTAGCGGGGTACACGAGCAGTACTTC
TRBV7-3	TRBJ1-1	15	NA	NA	CASSLRADFNTEAFF	TGTGCCAGCAGCTTAAGGGCAGATTTCAACACTGAAGCTTTCTTT
TRBV25-1	TRBJ2-7	14	NA	TRBD2	CASTASGRPYEQYF	TGTGCCAGCACAGCTAGCGGGAGACCCTACGAGCAGTACTTC
TRBV9	TRBJ2-2	13	NA	NA	CASSVGSFGELFF	TGTGCCAGCAGCGTCGGGTCGTTCGGGGAGCTGTTTTTT
TRBV15	TRBJ1-2	15	NA	TRBD1	CATTKQGAPSYGYTF	TGTGCCACTACCAAACAGGGGGCGCCCAGCTATGGCTACACCTTC
TRBV7-9	TRBJ1-2	15	NA	NA	CASSLGEGEAYGYTF	TGTGCCAGCAGCTTAGGGGAAGGGGAGGCCTATGGCTACACCTTC
TRBV12-5	TRBJ1-3	13	NA	NA	CASGATAGNTIYF	TGTGCTAGTGGTGCGACTGCGGGAAACACCATATATTTT
TRBV7-3	TRBJ1-3	15	NA	NA	CASSLNHEAGNTIYF	TGTGCCAGCAGCTTAAATCACGAAGCCGGAAACACCATATATTTT
TRBV4-1	TRBJ1-2	18	NA	NA	CASSQARGGTGGNYGYTF	TGCGCCAGCAGCCAAGCCCGCGGGGGTACCGGGGGAAACTATGGCTACACCTTC